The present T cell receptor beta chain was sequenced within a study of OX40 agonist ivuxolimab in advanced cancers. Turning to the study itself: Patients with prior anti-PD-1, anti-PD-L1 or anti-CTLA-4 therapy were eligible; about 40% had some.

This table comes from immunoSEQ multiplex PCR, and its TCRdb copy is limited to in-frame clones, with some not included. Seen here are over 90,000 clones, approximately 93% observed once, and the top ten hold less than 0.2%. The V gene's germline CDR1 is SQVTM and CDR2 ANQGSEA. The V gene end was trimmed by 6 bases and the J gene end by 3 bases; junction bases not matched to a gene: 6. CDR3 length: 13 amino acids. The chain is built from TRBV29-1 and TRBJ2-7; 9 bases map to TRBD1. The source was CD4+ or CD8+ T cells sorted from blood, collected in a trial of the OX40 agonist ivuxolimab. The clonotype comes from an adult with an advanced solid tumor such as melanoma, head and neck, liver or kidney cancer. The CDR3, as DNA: TGCAGCGTGGAGACAGGGGGTGGCTACGAGCAGTACTTC. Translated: CSVETGGGYEQYF.